These T cell receptor beta chains were read from a single sample in a study of cytomegalovirus exposure and HLA in healthy donors. Repertoires were generated with immunoSEQ multiplex PCR, while TCRdb's copy carries only in-frame clones and drops some. The sample includes around 100,000 clones, approximately 66% seen only once; the top ten take less than 3.5%. What was sequenced was PBMCs. All receptors come from a woman aged 50 to 65 in good health and CMV-seronegative. CDR3s include the opening cysteine and the closing phenylalanine or tryptophan. A D gene is named only where the DNA matches it firmly. Where a row states a size, it is once, few, many or the class of an expanded clone; other rows omit it.

J: TRBJ2-7; D: NA; V: TRBV14; size: NA; CDR3: CASSRTPYEQYF; DNA: TGTGCCAGCAGCCGGACACCCTACGAGCAGTACTTC
J: TRBJ2-1; D: NA; V: TRBV19; size: NA; CDR3: CASSITGANEQFF; DNA: TGTGCCAGTAGTATAACGGGAGCAAATGAGCAGTTCTTC
J: TRBJ2-7; D: TRBD2; V: TRBV27; size: NA; CDR3: CASSLLMGTSGTYEQYF; DNA: TGTGCCAGCAGTTTACTTATGGGGACTAGCGGTACCTACGAGCAGTACTTC
J: TRBJ2-7; D: TRBD2; V: TRBV5-1; size: NA; CDR3: CASSLFSSGSSYEQYF; DNA: TGCGCCAGCAGCTTGTTTTCTAGCGGGAGCTCCTACGAGCAGTACTTC
J: TRBJ1-2; D: TRBD1; V: TRBV5-4; size: few; CDR3: CASSLGQGTTNYGYTF; DNA: TGTGCCAGCAGCTTGGGACAGGGAACTACTAACTATGGCTACACCTTC
J: TRBJ2-7; D: TRBD1; V: TRBV6-4; size: once; CDR3: CASSVSGGEGDEQYF; DNA: TGTGCCAGCAGTGTCTCAGGGGGAGAGGGTGACGAGCAGTACTTC
J: TRBJ1-5; D: NA; V: TRBV7-8; size: NA; CDR3: CASSLAGQPYSNQPQHF; DNA: TGTGCCAGCAGCTTAGCGGGACAACCTTATAGCAATCAGCCCCAGCATTTT
J: TRBJ1-2; D: NA; V: TRBV12-5; size: few; CDR3: CASGLAHENRVGYTF; DNA: TGTGCTAGTGGTTTGGCCCATGAAAACAGGGTTGGCTACACCTTC
J: TRBJ2-7; D: TRBD1; V: TRBV4-3; size: few; CDR3: CASSQSRDSTYEQYF; DNA: TGCGCCAGCAGCCAGTCTCGGGACAGTACCTACGAGCAGTACTTC
J: TRBJ1-1; D: NA; V: TRBV6-5; size: few; CDR3: CASSPTGPVNTEAFF; DNA: TGTGCCAGCAGCCCGACAGGACCAGTGAACACTGAAGCTTTCTTT
J: TRBJ1-2; D: NA; V: TRBV10-3; size: NA; CDR3: CAISESLGGHYGYTF; DNA: TGTGCCATCAGTGAGTCTCTTGGGGGCCACTATGGCTACACCTTC
J: TRBJ1-6; D: NA; V: TRBV7-2; size: NA; CDR3: CASSLVGVGNSPLHF; DNA: TGTGCCAGCAGCTTAGTAGGGGTAGGGAATTCACCCCTCCACTTT
J: TRBJ1-2; D: NA; V: TRBV7-2; size: few; CDR3: CASSARDFNYGYTF; DNA: TGTGCCAGCAGCGCCCGGGATTTTAACTATGGCTACACCTTC
J: TRBJ2-5; D: TRBD2; V: TRBV7-7; size: NA; CDR3: CASSPRAGAQETQYF; DNA: TGTGCCAGCAGCCCCCGAGCGGGAGCCCAAGAGACCCAGTACTTC
J: TRBJ1-5; D: TRBD1; V: TRBV28; size: few; CDR3: CASSPGQPNQPQHF; DNA: TGTGCCAGCAGCCCGGGACAGCCAAATCAGCCCCAGCATTTT
J: TRBJ1-6; D: TRBD1; V: TRBV7-2; size: NA; CDR3: CASRSQGGAYNSPLHF; DNA: TGTGCCAGCAGGTCACAGGGGGGGGCCTATAATTCACCCCTCCACTTT
J: TRBJ2-5; D: TRBD2; V: TRBV7-6; size: few; CDR3: CASSLAGGGARETQYF; DNA: TGTGCCAGCAGCTTAGCGGGCGGGGGGGCCCGAGAGACCCAGTACTTC
J: TRBJ2-7; D: TRBD2; V: TRBV7-8; size: few; CDR3: CATKISGRDEQYF; DNA: TGTGCCACCAAGATTAGCGGGAGGGACGAGCAGTACTTC